This entry lists 27 T cell receptor beta chains sequenced from one sample in a study of blood T cell repertoires in COVID-19. The repertoire was sequenced with immunoSEQ multiplex PCR; TCRdb's copy has only in-frame clones and lacks some. The sample holds approximately 390,000 clones, 90% seen once. Sequencing was performed on peripheral blood. Receptors originate from a man younger than 30 with active or convalescent COVID-19.

This clone was detected once. The chain carries TRBV13 and TRBJ1-4; TRBD1 agrees at 8 bases. The V segment lost 0 bases and the J segment 5 bases; nucleotides outside the gene matches: 2. Germline V gene data show CDR1 as PRHDT and CDR2 as FYEKMQ (reference sequence). CDR3 length: 15 residues. Here the CDR3 reads CASSLGDRENEKLFF. The CDR3 coding sequence is TGTGCCAGCAGCTTAGGGGACAGGGAAAATGAAAAACTGTTTTTT.

The chain joins TRBV7-3 to TRBJ2-5; 8 nucleotides line up with TRBD1. J was trimmed by 4 bases and V by 3 bases; bases with no gene match: 7. Germline V gene data show CDR1 as SGHTA and CDR2 as FQGTGA. This CDR3 has 15 residues. DNA for the CDR3: TGTGCCAGCAGCTTGACAGGGGCGGCGGGAGAGACCCAGTACTTC. As protein: CASSLTGAAGETQYF.

The V and J genes are TRBV6-5 and TRBJ1-2, with D uncertain. Germline CDR1 is MNHEY and CDR2 is SVGAGI. The germline V and J ends were trimmed by 0 bases and 8 bases, with 13 bases remaining between them. The CDR3 loop spans 14 amino acids. The CDR3, as DNA: TGTGCCAGCAGTTACTCGACGGAACTACTCGGCTACACCTTC. It translates to CASSYSTELLGYTF.

The count of this clone is one. V is TRBV19 and J is TRBJ2-5; 10 bases line up with TRBD2. The CDR3 sequence is 16 residues long. V shed 5 bases and J 2 bases; nucleotides not matched to a gene: 8. Germline values: CDR1 LNHDA, CDR2 SQIVND (reference sequence). CDR3 coding DNA: TGTGCCAGTAGTTCGGTAGCGGGGGGCCCACAAGAGACCCAGTACTTC. As protein: CASSSVAGGPQETQYF.

The chain employs TRBV4-1 and TRBJ1-2; TRBD1 might be the D (6 bases). V dropped 2 bases and J dropped 1 base, with 14 bases sitting between them. Germline CDR1 MGHRA, CDR2 YSYEKL. The CDR3 is 16 residues long. For the CDR3, the DNA is TGCGCCAGCAGCCAAAGCCCCGGGACAATTAACTATGGCTACACCTTC. Translated: CASSQSPGTINYGYTF.

This clone has a single count. The chain is built from TRBV6-5 and TRBJ1-1; D gene ambiguous. The CDR3 runs to 12 residues. CDR1 MNHEY and CDR2 SVGAGI come from the germline V gene. The V end lost 8 bases, the J end lost 8 bases, and 15 bases lay between the germline ends. CDR3 nucleotides: TGTGCCAGCCATCGGAGACTGTCCGAAGCTTTCTTT. Amino acid sequence: CASHRRLSEAFF.

This chain uses TRBV6-2 or TRBV6-3 with TRBJ2-3; D might be TRBD1 (5 bases). The CDR3 loop spans 16 amino acids. The V gene's germline CDR1 is MNHEY and CDR2 SVGEGT. Trimming cost V 6 bases and J 1 base, with 17 bases left between them. The CDR3: CASSPSTLRGTDTQYF. DNA for the CDR3: TGTGCCAGCAGCCCCTCGACACTCAGGGGCACAGATACGCAGTATTTT.

This clone came up a few times. The genes are TRBV18 and TRBJ1-3; D might be TRBD1 (6 bases). Trimming left V 2 bases short and J 1 base short, with 15 bases between. Germline assignment: CDR1 KGHSH and CDR2 LQKENI. The CDR3 consists of 17 residues. Written as DNA, the CDR3 is TGTGCCAGCTCACCAACCCCCGAACAGGGATCTGGAAACACCATATATTTT. Its protein is CASSPTPEQGSGNTIYF.

The chain employs TRBV5-1 and TRBJ1-4; D is undetermined. The CDR3 loop spans 14 amino acids. Germline V CDR1 and CDR2: SGHRS, YFSETQ. V lost 2 bases and J lost 5, with 10 bases in between. CDR3 in DNA: TGCGCCAGCAGCTTTTCGCAGAAGAATGAAAAACTGTTTTTT. Protein sequence: CASSFSQKNEKLFF. Together with reference TRBV5-1 and TRBJ1-4, the CDR3 gives the full variable domain: KAGVTQTPRYLIKTRGQQVTLSCSPISGHRSVSWYQQTPGQGLQFLFEYFSETQRNKGNFPGRFSGRQFSNSRSEMNVSTLELGDSALYLCASSFSQKNEKLFFGSGTQLSVL.

This chain links TRBV3-1 (or the pseudogene TRBV3-2) with TRBJ2-7; 12 positions match TRBD2. J lost 3 bases, V lost 2 bases, and 11 bases had no gene match. Germline V gene data show CDR1 as LGHDT and CDR2 as YNNKEL (reference sequence). The CDR3 covers 18 residues. The CDR3 loop reads CASSQSPYGLAGNYEQYF. The CDR3 DNA follows: TGTGCCAGCAGCCAATCCCCGTACGGACTAGCGGGAAACTACGAGCAGTACTTC.

The chain employs TRBV30 and TRBJ2-5; TRBD2 might be the D (6 bases). Trimming pared 6 bases from V and 4 bases from J, leaving 9 bases between. The CDR3 length is 11 residues. Germline loops: CDR1 GTSNPN, CDR2 SVGIG (reference sequence). CDR3 residues: CACLGGETQYF. CDR3 DNA: TGTGCCTGTTTGGGGGGAGAGACCCAGTACTTC.

The gene calls are TRBV6-5 and TRBJ2-5; possibly TRBD2 for D (7 bases). V was trimmed by 2 bases and J by 4 bases, leaving 17 bases between them. Germline CDR1 is MNHEY and CDR2 is SVGAGI. CDR3 length: 16 residues. The CDR3 bases are TGTGCCAGCAGTTACCTGGGAGGGGGAGGAGGAGAGACCCAGTACTTC. Protein product: CASSYLGGGGGETQYF.

The CDR3 DNA reads TGTGCCACCGACCTGGGGGGAAAACTGTTTTTT. It translates to CATDLGGKLFF. The chain couples TRBV19 to TRBJ1-4, with a possible D match to TRBD1 (5 bases). Germline V CDR1 and CDR2: LNHDA, SQIVND (reference sequence). CDR3 length: 11 amino acids. Trimming removed 10 bases at V and 10 bases at J, with 13 bases between.

The V and J genes are TRBV19 and TRBJ2-1; 11 bases are a match to TRBD2. Trimming removed 5 bases from V and 7 bases from J; junction bases left unmatched: 4. From germline, CDR1 is LNHDA and CDR2 SQIVND (reference sequence). The CDR3 runs 14 residues. CDR3 sequence (DNA): TGTGCCAGTAGTCCTAGCGGGAGGTCGAATGAGCAGTTCTTC. Translation: CASSPSGRSNEQFF.

The rearrangement joins TRBV4-3 to TRBJ2-1; 15 bases match TRBD2. CDR1 is LGHNA, CDR2 YSLEER, per germline. J was trimmed by 6 bases and V by 3 bases; bases with no gene match: 6. This CDR3 has 17 amino acids. The CDR3 protein is CASSQGTGLAGGNEQFF. The CDR3, as DNA: TGCGCCAGCAGCCAGGGCACGGGACTAGCGGGGGGCAATGAGCAGTTCTTC.

V and J are TRBV27 and TRBJ2-2, with a tentative D call TRBD1 (5 bases). V gave up 7 bases and J gave up 3 bases, with 15 bases separating them. This CDR3 has 15 residues. The V gene's germline CDR1 is MNHEY and CDR2 SMNVEV (reference sequence). The CDR3 reads CASTNTQGYTGELFF. For the CDR3, the DNA is TGTGCCAGCACTAATACTCAGGGTTACACCGGGGAGCTGTTTTTT.

The genes are TRBV11-1 and TRBJ2-3, with a weak D call TRBD2 (5 bases). Per the germline V gene, CDR1 is SGHAT and CDR2 is FQDESV (reference sequence). V was pared by 5 bases and J by 8 bases, with 11 bases between. This CDR3 is 12 amino acids long. CDR3 in DNA: TGTGCCAGCAGCCGAGTCGCGGGTACGCAGTATTTT. Protein sequence: CASSRVAGTQYF.

The chain joins TRBV6-4 to TRBJ1-4; 8 bases fit TRBD1. The CDR3 extends over 14 amino acids. Per germline, CDR1 MRHNA and CDR2 SNTAGT. The V gene end was trimmed by 5 bases and the J gene end by 7 bases; junction bases not matched to a gene: 6. As DNA, the CDR3 is TGTGCCAGCAGTCCGACAGGGGATGCTGAAAAACTGTTTTTT. This gives the protein CASSPTGDAEKLFF.

The rearrangement joins TRBV2 to TRBJ2-4, with D perhaps matching TRBD1 (6 bases). CDR3 length: 16 amino acids. Germline values: CDR1 SNHLY, CDR2 FYNNEI. The V end was cut by 2 bases, the J end by 0 bases, with 11 bases between. This CDR3 is CASSEKGVLAKNIQYF. CDR3 nucleotide sequence: TGTGCCAGCAGTGAAAAGGGGGTTCTAGCCAAAAACATTCAGTACTTC.

This clone has more than one count but fewer than ten. This chain joins TRBV2 and TRBJ1-4; no reliable D call. V was trimmed by 4 bases and J by 2 bases, leaving 8 bases between them. This CDR3 has 14 residues. Per germline, CDR1 SNHLY and CDR2 FYNNEI. CDR3 DNA sequence: TGTGCCAGCAGTGCGCATCAGACTAATGAAAAACTGTTTTTT. Translated: CASSAHQTNEKLFF.

This clone was detected only once. This chain joins TRBV9 and TRBJ1-2, with TRBD1 identical over 10 bases. The CDR3 covers 14 residues. The germline gives CDR1 SGDLS, CDR2 YYNGEE. J lost 5 bases, V lost 4 bases, and 5 bases had no gene match. The CDR3 DNA follows: TGTGCCAGCAGCCCGGACAGGGGGAATTATGGCTACACCTTC. Protein product: CASSPDRGNYGYTF.

The chain has TRBV28 and TRBJ2-2, with 9 bases lining up with TRBD2. From germline, CDR1 is MDHEN and CDR2 SYDVKM. CDR3 length equals 15 residues. CDR3 nucleotide sequence: TGTGGATCAAAGACTAGCGGATCGAACACCGGGGAGCTGTTTTTT. This translates into CGSKTSGSNTGELFF.

The V and J genes are TRBV19 and TRBJ1-1; D is unclear. The V end was cut by 4 bases, the J end by 1 base, with 10 bases between. The CDR3 totals 14 residues. CDR1 is LNHDA, CDR2 SQIVND, per germline (reference sequence). CDR3 residues: CASSTPLQNTEAFF. In DNA, the CDR3 is TGTGCCAGTAGTACACCCTTACAGAACACTGAAGCTTTCTTT.

This chain connects TRBV6-5 to TRBJ1-4; tentatively, D is TRBD1 (6 bases). V shed 8 bases and J shed 0 bases, with 13 bases lying between them. The germline gives CDR1 MNHEY, CDR2 SVGAGI. This CDR3 region has 15 residues. The chain's CDR3 is CASQTTGSTNEKLFF. The CDR3 bases are TGTGCCAGCCAGACGACAGGTTCAACTAATGAAAAACTGTTTTTT.

The rearrangement links TRBV7-4 to TRBJ2-4, with 9 bases matching TRBD1. Germline CDR1 SGHVT, CDR2 SQSDAQ. After removal of 6 bases from V and 3 bases from J, the junction contained 6 bases not matched to a gene. The CDR3 has 15 residues. The DNA for the CDR3 is TGTGCCAGCAGTTCACAGGGGGCCGGCAAAAACATTCAGTACTTC. Amino acids: CASSSQGAGKNIQYF.

The J gene is TRBJ1-4, the V gene TRBV12-3 or TRBV12-4; D is unclear. CDR3 length: 12 amino acids. V lost 6 bases, J lost 7 bases, and 9 bases lay in between. This CDR3 reads CASSPYGEKLFF. CDR3 DNA sequence: TGTGCCAGCAGCCCCTACGGTGAAAAACTGTTTTTT.

The V call is TRBV2, the J call TRBJ2-7; the D gene is possibly TRBD1 (5 bases). Trimming shortened V by 2 bases and J by 4 bases, and 12 bases separated the two germline ends. There are 14 residues in the CDR3. CDR1 and CDR2 (germline): SNHLY, FYNNEI. The CDR3 protein is CASSETRQWYEQYF. The CDR3 DNA is TGTGCCAGCAGTGAAACGAGACAGTGGTACGAGCAGTACTTC.